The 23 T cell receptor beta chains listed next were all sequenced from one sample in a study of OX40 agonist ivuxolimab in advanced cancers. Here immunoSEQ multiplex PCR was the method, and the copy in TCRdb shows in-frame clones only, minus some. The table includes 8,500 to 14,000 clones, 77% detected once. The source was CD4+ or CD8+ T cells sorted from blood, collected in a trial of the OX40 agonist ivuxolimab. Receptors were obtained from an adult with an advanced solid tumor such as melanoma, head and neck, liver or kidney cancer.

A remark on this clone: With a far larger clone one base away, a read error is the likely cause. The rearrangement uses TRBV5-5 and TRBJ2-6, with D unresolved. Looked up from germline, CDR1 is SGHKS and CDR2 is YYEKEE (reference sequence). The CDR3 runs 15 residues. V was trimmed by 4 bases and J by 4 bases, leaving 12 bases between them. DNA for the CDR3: TGTGCCAGCAGCCCTTTATATCCAGGGGCCAACGTCCTGACTTTC. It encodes CASSPLYPGANVLTF.

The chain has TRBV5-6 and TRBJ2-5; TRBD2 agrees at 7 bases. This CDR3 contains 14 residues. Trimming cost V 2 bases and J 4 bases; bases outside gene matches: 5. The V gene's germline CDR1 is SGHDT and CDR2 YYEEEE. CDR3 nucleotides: TGTGCCAGCAGCTTTTTGCGCGGGGGAGAGACCCAGTACTTC. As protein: CASSFLRGGETQYF.

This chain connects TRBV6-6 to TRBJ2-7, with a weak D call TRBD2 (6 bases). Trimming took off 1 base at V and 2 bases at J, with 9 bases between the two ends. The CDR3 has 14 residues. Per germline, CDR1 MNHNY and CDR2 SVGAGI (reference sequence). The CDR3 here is CASSYYGLTYEQYF. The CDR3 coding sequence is TGTGCCAGCAGTTACTACGGACTAACCTACGAGCAGTACTTC.

Here the CDR3 DNA reads TGTGCCAGCAGTGCTAGCGGGGACTACGAGCAGTACTTC. Amino acids: CASSASGDYEQYF. This chain connects TRBV9 to TRBJ2-7, with 9 bases lining up with TRBD2. The V and J ends lost 5 bases and 3 bases, in that order; junction bases with no gene match: 3. CDR1 is SGDLS, CDR2 YYNGEE, per germline. This CDR3 has 13 residues.

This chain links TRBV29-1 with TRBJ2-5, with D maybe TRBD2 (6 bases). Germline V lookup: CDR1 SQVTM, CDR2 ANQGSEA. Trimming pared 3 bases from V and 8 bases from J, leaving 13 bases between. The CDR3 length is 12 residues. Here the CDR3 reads CSVEGSGRTQYF. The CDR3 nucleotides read TGCAGCGTTGAGGGCAGCGGGCGTACCCAGTACTTC.

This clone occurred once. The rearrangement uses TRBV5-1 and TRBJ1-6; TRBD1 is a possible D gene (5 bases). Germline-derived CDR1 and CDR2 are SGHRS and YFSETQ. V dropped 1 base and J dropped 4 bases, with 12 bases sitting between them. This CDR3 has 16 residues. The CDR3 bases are TGCGCCAGCAGCTTGTGGGGGTCGGGGTATAATTCACCCCTCCACTTT. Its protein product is CASSLWGSGYNSPLHF. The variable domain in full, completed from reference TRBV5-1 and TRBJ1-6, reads KAGVTQTPRYLIKTRGQQVTLSCSPISGHRSVSWYQQTPGQGLQFLFEYFSETQRNKGNFPGRFSGRQFSNSRSEMNVSTLELGDSALYLCASSLWGSGYNSPLHFGNGTRLTVT.

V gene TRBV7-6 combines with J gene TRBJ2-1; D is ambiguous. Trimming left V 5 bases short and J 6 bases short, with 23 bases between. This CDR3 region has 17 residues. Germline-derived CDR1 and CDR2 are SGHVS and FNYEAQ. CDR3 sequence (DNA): TGTGCCAGCAGCGTATCCACGGTAATTAAGTTGGGCAATGAGCAGTTCTTC. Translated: CASSVSTVIKLGNEQFF.

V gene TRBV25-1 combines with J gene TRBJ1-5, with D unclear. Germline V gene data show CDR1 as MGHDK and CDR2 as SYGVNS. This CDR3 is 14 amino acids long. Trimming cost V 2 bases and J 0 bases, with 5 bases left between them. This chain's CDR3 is CASSEGGSNQPQHF. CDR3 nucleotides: TGTGCCAGCAGTGAAGGCGGTAGCAATCAGCCCCAGCATTTT.

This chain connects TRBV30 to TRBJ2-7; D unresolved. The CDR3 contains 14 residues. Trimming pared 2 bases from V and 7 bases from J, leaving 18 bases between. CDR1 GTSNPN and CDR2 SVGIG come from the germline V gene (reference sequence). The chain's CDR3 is CAWSYRAPLGEQYF. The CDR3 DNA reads TGTGCCTGGAGTTACCGGGCGCCTTTAGGGGAGCAGTACTTC.

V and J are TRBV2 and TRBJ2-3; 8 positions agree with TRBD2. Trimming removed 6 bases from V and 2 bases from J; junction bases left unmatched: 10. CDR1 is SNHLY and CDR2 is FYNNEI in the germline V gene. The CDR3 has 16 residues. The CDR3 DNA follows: TGTGCCAGCAGGGGGCTAAGCGGGGGCTCCACAGATACGCAGTATTTT. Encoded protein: CASRGLSGGSTDTQYF.

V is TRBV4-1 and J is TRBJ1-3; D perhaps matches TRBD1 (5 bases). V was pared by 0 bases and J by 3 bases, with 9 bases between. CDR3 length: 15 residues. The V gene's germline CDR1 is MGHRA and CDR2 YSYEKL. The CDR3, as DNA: TGCGCCAGCAGCCAAGATGGGGGAAGTGGAAACACCATATATTTT. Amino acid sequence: CASSQDGGSGNTIYF.

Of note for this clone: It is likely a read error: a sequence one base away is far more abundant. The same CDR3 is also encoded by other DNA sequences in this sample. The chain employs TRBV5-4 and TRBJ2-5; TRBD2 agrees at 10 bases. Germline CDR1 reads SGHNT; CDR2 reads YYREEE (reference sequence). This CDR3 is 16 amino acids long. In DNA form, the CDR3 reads TGTGCCAGCAGCTTGCAACTAGCGGGGTACCAAGAGACCCAATACTTC. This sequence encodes CASSLQLAGYQETQYF.

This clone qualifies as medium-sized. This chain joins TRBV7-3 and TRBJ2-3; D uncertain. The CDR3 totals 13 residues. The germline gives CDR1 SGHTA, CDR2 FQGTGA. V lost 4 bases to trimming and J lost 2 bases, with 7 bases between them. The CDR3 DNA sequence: TGTGCCAGCAGCTCCTCGAACACAGATACGCAGTATTTT. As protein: CASSSSNTDTQYF. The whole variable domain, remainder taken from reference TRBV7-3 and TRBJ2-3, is GAGVSQTPSNKVTEKGKYVELRCDPISGHTALYWYRQSLGQGPEFLIYFQGTGAADDSGLPNDRFFAVRPEGSVSTLKIQRTERGDSAVYLCASSSSNTDTQYFGPGTRLTVL.

As DNA, the CDR3 is TGTGCCAGCAGCTTCCGGAACACTGAAGCTTTCTTT. Translating it yields CASSFRNTEAFF. This chain links TRBV5-5 with TRBJ1-1, with D unclear. V lost 2 bases, J lost 1 base, and 3 bases lay in between. CDR3 length equals 12 residues. CDR1 and CDR2 (germline): SGHKS, YYEKEE (reference sequence).

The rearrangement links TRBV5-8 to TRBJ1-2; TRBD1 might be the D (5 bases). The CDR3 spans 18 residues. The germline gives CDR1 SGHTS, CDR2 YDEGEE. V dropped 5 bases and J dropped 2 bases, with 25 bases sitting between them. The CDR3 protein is CASSLTPGLLPQNYGYTF. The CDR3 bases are TGTGCCAGCAGTCTAACACCGGGACTCCTGCCGCAAAACTATGGCTACACCTTC.

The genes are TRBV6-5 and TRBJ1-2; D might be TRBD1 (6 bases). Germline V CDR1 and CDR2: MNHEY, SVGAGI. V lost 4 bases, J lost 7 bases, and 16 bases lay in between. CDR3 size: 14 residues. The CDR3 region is CASSWTRGSGGYTF. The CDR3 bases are TGTGCCAGCAGTTGGACAAGGGGGTCAGGTGGCTACACCTTC.

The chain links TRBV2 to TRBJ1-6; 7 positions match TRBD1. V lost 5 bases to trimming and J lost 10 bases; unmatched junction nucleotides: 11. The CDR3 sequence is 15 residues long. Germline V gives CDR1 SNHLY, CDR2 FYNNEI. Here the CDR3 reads CASSLRTGTGSPLHF. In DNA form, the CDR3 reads TGTGCCAGCAGTCTACGGACAGGTACGGGATCACCCCTCCACTTT.

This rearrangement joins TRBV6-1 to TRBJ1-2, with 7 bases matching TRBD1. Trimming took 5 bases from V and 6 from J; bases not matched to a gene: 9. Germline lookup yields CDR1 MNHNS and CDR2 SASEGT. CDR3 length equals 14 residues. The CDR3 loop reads CASSRQGGNDGYTF. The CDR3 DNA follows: TGTGCCAGCAGTCGACAGGGCGGAAATGATGGCTACACCTTC.

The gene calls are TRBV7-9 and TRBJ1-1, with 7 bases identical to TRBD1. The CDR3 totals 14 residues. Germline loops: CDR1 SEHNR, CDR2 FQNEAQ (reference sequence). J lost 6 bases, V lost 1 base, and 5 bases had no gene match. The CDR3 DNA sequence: TGTGCCAGCAGCTTAGACAGGGGAAGCGCTGAAGCTTTCTTT. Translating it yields CASSLDRGSAEAFF.

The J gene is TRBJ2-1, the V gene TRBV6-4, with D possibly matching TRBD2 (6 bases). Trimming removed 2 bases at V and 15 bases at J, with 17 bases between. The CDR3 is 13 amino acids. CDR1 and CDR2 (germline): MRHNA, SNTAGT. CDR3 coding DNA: TGTGCCAGCAGTGACGGGACCAGACGGGAGTGGTTCTTC. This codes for CASSDGTRREWFF.

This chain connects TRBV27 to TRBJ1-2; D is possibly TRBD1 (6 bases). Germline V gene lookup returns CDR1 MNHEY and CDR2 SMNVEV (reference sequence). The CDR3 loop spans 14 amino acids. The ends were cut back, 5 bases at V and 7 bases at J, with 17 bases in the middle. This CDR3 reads CASSPEGEQAGYTF. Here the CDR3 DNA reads TGTGCCAGCAGTCCCGAGGGGGAGCAGGCTGGCTACACCTTC.

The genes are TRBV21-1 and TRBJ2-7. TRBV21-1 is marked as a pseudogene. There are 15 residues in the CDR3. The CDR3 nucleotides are TGTGCCAGCAGCAACCTAAGGACGTTTGCCTACGAGCAGTACTTC. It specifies CASSNLRTFAYEQYF.

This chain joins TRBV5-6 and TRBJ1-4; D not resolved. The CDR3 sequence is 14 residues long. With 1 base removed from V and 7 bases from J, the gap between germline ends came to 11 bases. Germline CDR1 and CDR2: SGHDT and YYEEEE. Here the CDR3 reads CASSLRTEGEKLFF. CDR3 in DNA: TGTGCCAGCAGCTTGCGGACGGAGGGTGAAAAACTGTTTTTT.